Listed here are 27 T cell receptor beta chains from one sample, sequenced in a study of OX40 agonist ivuxolimab in advanced cancers. Data came from immunoSEQ multiplex PCR; TCRdb stores just in-frame clones and leaves some out. This sample yields almost 70,000 clones, of which 70% to 90% are seen a single time; around 3.6% belongs to the top ten. The sequencing here drew on CD4+ or CD8+ T cells sorted from blood, taken in a trial of the OX40 agonist ivuxolimab. The receptors were gathered from an adult with an advanced solid tumor such as melanoma, head and neck, liver or kidney cancer.

This clone was observed a handful of times. Other DNA variants within this sample encode the same CDR3. The gene calls are TRBV15 and TRBJ1-2, with a possible D match to TRBD1 (5 bases). The CDR3 is made up of 12 amino acids. CDR1 is LNHNV and CDR2 is YYDKDF in the germline V gene (reference sequence). V shed 1 base and J shed 8 bases, with 8 bases lying between them. CDR3 DNA sequence: TGTGCCACCAGCAGAGCAGGGTACGGCTACACCTTC. The encoded protein is CATSRAGYGYTF.

This sequence joins TRBV27 and TRBJ2-5; TRBD2 aligns across 15 bases. Trimming took 0 bases from V and 2 from J; bases not matched to a gene: 4. Germline assignment: CDR1 MNHEY and CDR2 SMNVEV (reference sequence). The CDR3 is 18 amino acids. CDR3 sequence: CASSLSGLAGGQQETQYF. The DNA of the CDR3 is TGTGCCAGCAGTTTATCGGGACTAGCGGGAGGTCAACAAGAGACCCAGTACTTC.

V and J are TRBV5-1 and TRBJ2-5; D assignment may be TRBD1 or TRBD2 (6 bases each). With 7 bases removed from V and 3 bases from J, the gap between germline ends came to 13 bases. Looked up from germline, CDR1 is SGHRS and CDR2 is YFSETQ. The CDR3 totals 13 residues. The CDR3 nucleotides are TGCGCCAGCCGGGGGCCAGGAGAAGAGACCCAGTACTTC. Translation: CASRGPGEETQYF.

This sequence joins TRBV11-3 and TRBJ2-2; TRBD1 agrees at 10 bases. The J segment lost 6 bases and the V segment lost 5 bases, leaving 6 bases of the junction unmatched. Germline CDR1 and CDR2: SGHNT and YENEEA. The CDR3 runs 15 residues. This CDR3 is CASSPGQGFAGELFF. The CDR3 DNA sequence: TGTGCCAGCAGCCCGGGACAGGGGTTCGCCGGGGAGCTGTTTTTT.

This clone was counted between two and nine times. The rearrangement links TRBV5-1 to TRBJ2-7; D is perhaps TRBD1 (5 bases). This CDR3 comprises 15 residues. The germline CDR1 and CDR2 sequences are SGHRS and YFSETQ. V was pared by 4 bases and J by 1 base, with 15 bases between. The CDR3 coding sequence is TGCGCCAGCAGCCCCGTGCCGGACATATCCTACGAGCAGTACTTC. Encoded protein: CASSPVPDISYEQYF.

The gene calls are TRBV28 and TRBJ2-7; D gene uncertain. Trimming cost V 6 bases and J 2 bases, with 11 bases left between them. This CDR3 is 13 amino acids long. Germline CDR1 is MDHEN and CDR2 is SYDVKM. CDR3 amino acids: CASRYSAAYEQYF. CDR3 sequence (DNA): TGTGCCAGCAGATACAGTGCAGCCTACGAGCAGTACTTC.

The rearrangement uses TRBV7-9 and TRBJ2-7, with TRBD1 matching over 9 bases. Germline CDR1 SEHNR, CDR2 FQNEAQ (reference sequence). V lost 4 bases, J lost 6 bases, and 7 bases stayed unmatched. This CDR3 is built from 14 residues. CDR3 DNA: TGTGCCAGCAGCTCAGGGACAGGGCGGTCCGAGCAGTACTTC. Amino acid sequence: CASSSGTGRSEQYF.

The V gene is TRBV29-1, the J gene TRBJ2-1; TRBD2 might be the D (6 bases). Trimming shortened V by 4 bases and J by 0 bases, and 16 bases separated the two germline ends. This CDR3 contains 16 residues. Germline CDR1 and CDR2: SQVTM and ANQGSEA. The CDR3 coding sequence is TGCAGCGTTGTCAGAGGGGCCGGGAGCTCCTACAATGAGCAGTTCTTC. The encoded protein is CSVVRGAGSSYNEQFF.

The CDR3 DNA is TGTGCCAGCAGTTTACTAGCGCCTTCCTACGAGCAGTACTTC. Translated: CASSLLAPSYEQYF. V usage is TRBV27 and J usage is TRBJ2-7, with D possibly TRBD2 on 6 matching bases. CDR1 and CDR2 from the germline V gene are MNHEY and SMNVEV (reference sequence). Trimming pared 2 bases from V and 1 base from J, leaving 9 bases between. This CDR3 comprises 14 residues.

The CDR3 region has the DNA TGCGCCAGCAGCTTGGCCCCCAACCCTTCCAATGAGCAGTTCTTC. This translates into CASSLAPNPSNEQFF. The V gene is TRBV5-1, the J gene TRBJ2-1; D unresolved. Trimming removed 0 bases from V and 6 bases from J, with 13 bases in between. This CDR3 is built from 15 residues. Germline CDR1 SGHRS, CDR2 YFSETQ.

This clone has only one observation. At the DNA level, this CDR3 is encoded by other sequences in the same sample as well. CDR3 DNA: TGTGCCAGCAGCTTAGTCCAGGGGGCGCGGTGGGGCTACACCTTC. Its protein product is CASSLVQGARWGYTF. This chain links TRBV7-2 with TRBJ1-2; 8 positions agree with TRBD1. Unmatched junction bases numbered 9, after V lost 1 base and J lost 8 bases. CDR1 and CDR2 (germline): SGHTA, FQGNSA. CDR3 size: 15 residues.

V and J are TRBV6-6 and TRBJ1-2; 7 bases are a match to TRBD1. The CDR3 has 14 residues. With V trimmed by 3 bases and J by 4 bases, 5 bases remained unmatched. Germline V gene sequence: CDR1 MNHNY, CDR2 SVGAGI (reference sequence). The CDR3 loop reads CASSYTRDSYGYTF. CDR3 nucleotides: TGTGCCAGCAGTTATACGAGGGACAGCTATGGCTACACCTTC.

The CDR3 DNA reads TGTGCCAGCAGCCTCCTAGCGGGTGTCGAGCAGTACTTC. Amino acid sequence: CASSLLAGVEQYF. This chain uses TRBV7-2 with TRBJ2-7; 8 nucleotides line up with TRBD2. V lost 5 bases to trimming and J lost 6 bases; unmatched junction nucleotides: 6. The germline V gene encodes CDR1 SGHTA and CDR2 FQGNSA. The CDR3 runs 13 residues.

The chain is built from TRBV6-5 and TRBJ1-1; a weak D match, TRBD1 (5 bases). Germline loops: CDR1 MNHEY, CDR2 SVGAGI. V was cut by 5 bases and J by 5 bases, with 9 bases left in between. This CDR3 spans 12 amino acids. CDR3 in amino acids: CASSGTITEAFF. Here the CDR3 DNA reads TGTGCCAGCAGTGGGACTATTACTGAAGCTTTCTTT.

This clone appeared a single time. The rearrangement joins TRBV7-3 to TRBJ2-2, with D possibly matching TRBD2 (6 bases). Germline-derived CDR1 and CDR2 are SGHTA and FQGTGA. Trimming removed 0 bases from V and 6 bases from J, with 8 bases in between. This CDR3 has 14 residues. The DNA for the CDR3 is TGTGCCAGCAGCTTAACGTCGGGAGCCGGGGAGCTGTTTTTT. Amino acids: CASSLTSGAGELFF.

The chain recombines TRBV18 with TRBJ2-1; 11 bases match TRBD1. Germline V lookup: CDR1 KGHSH, CDR2 LQKENI. The junction had 2 bases not matched to a gene; V was cut back by 4 bases and J by 9 bases. The CDR3 sequence is 13 residues long. The CDR3 region has the DNA TGTGCCAGCTCACGGGACAGGGGGTTTGAGCAGTTCTTC. This sequence encodes CASSRDRGFEQFF. Together with reference TRBV18 and TRBJ2-1, the CDR3 gives the full variable domain: NAGVMQNPRHLVRRRGQEARLRCSPMKGHSHVYWYRQLPEEGLKFMVYLQKENIIDESGMPKERFSAEFPKEGPSILRIQQVVRGDSAAYFCASSRDRGFEQFFGPGTRLTVL.

The V and J genes are TRBV18 and TRBJ2-1; possible D gene TRBD1, 6 bases. The germline V gene encodes CDR1 KGHSH and CDR2 LQKENI. This CDR3 contains 16 residues. Between the trimmed V and J ends, which lost 1 base and 3 bases, there was a span of 13 bases. CDR3 nucleotide sequence: TGTGCCAGCTCACCACGCGGACAGACGATCTACAATGAGCAGTTCTTC. Encoded protein: CASSPRGQTIYNEQFF.

This clone was seen a few times. The V call is TRBV15, the J call TRBJ2-7; 7 bases are a match to TRBD2. This CDR3 comprises 15 residues. V was pared by 1 base and J by 5 bases, with 8 bases of the junction left unmatched. CDR1 is LNHNV and CDR2 is YYDKDF in the germline V gene (reference sequence). The CDR3: CATSRGGEGNNEQYF. The CDR3 bases are TGTGCCACCAGCAGAGGGGGGGAGGGCAACAACGAGCAGTACTTC.

The CDR3 DNA follows: TGCGCCAGCAGCCAAGTTGGCCTAGCGGCCACAGATACGCAGTATTTT. Residues: CASSQVGLAATDTQYF. V usage is TRBV4-1 and J usage is TRBJ2-3, with TRBD2 matching 7 bases. V was pared by 1 base and J by 2 bases, with 6 bases of the junction left unmatched. The CDR3 totals 16 residues. The germline V gene encodes CDR1 MGHRA and CDR2 YSYEKL.

This clone was found a few times. The junction shows a germline mismatch at one end, possibly a read error. V usage is TRBV30 and J usage is TRBJ2-3; D is uncertain. CDR1 GTSNPN and CDR2 SVGIG come from the germline V gene (reference sequence). The CDR3 sequence is 12 residues long. CDR3 loop: CAWGVWTDTQYF. The CDR3 DNA reads as TGTGCCTGGGGTGTGTGGACAGATACGCAGTATTTT.

This chain's CDR3 is CATSPGLAGVDTQYF. The CDR3 nucleotides read TGTGCCACTTCGCCGGGACTAGCGGGAGTTGATACGCAGTATTTT. The chain uses TRBV11-1 and TRBJ2-3; 14 nucleotides match TRBD2. V was pared by 10 bases and J by 6 bases, with 9 bases of the junction left unmatched. The CDR3 contains 15 residues. From germline, CDR1 is SGHAT and CDR2 FQDESV (reference sequence).

The chain carries TRBV28 and TRBJ1-2; TRBD1 might be the D (6 bases). Trimming took off 6 bases at V and 1 base at J, with 12 bases between the two ends. The germline gives CDR1 MDHEN, CDR2 SYDVKM. The CDR3 spans 14 residues. CDR3 bases: TGTGCCAGCAGGTTACAGGGTGTTAACTATGGCTACACCTTC. It codes for CASRLQGVNYGYTF.

This clone was observed once. The chain couples TRBV2 to TRBJ2-2, with D tentatively TRBD1 (5 bases). CDR1 SNHLY and CDR2 FYNNEI come from the germline V gene. CDR3 size: 15 residues. Trimming removed 7 bases at V and 4 bases at J, with 16 bases between. The CDR3 sequence is CASKGASRTTGELFF. Written as DNA, the CDR3 is TGTGCCAGCAAAGGGGCCAGCCGAACCACCGGGGAGCTGTTTTTT.

This clone was counted once. The gene calls are TRBV4-1 and TRBJ2-1; 8 bases line up with TRBD2. With V trimmed by 3 bases and J by 6 bases, 10 bases remained unmatched. Germline V CDR1 and CDR2: MGHRA, YSYEKL. The CDR3 totals 16 residues. The CDR3 is CASSHTRRGTSNEQFF. The CDR3, as DNA: TGCGCCAGCAGCCACACAAGACGGGGGACTAGCAATGAGCAGTTCTTC.

In its sample, this clone was seen a few times. The rearrangement uses TRBV6-4 and TRBJ2-3; 12 bases line up with TRBD1. Losses at the gene ends were 6 bases for V and 6 bases for J; bases not matched to a gene: 4. Germline V gene sequence: CDR1 MRHNA, CDR2 SNTAGT. CDR3 size: 14 residues. The CDR3 region has the DNA TGTGCCAGCAGCCGGGACAGGGGGCTTGATACGCAGTATTTT. Its translation: CASSRDRGLDTQYF.

V gene TRBV30 combines with J gene TRBJ2-7, with 15 positions matching TRBD2. The V gene end was trimmed by 0 bases and the J gene end by 4 bases; junction bases not matched to a gene: 13. Germline loops: CDR1 GTSNPN, CDR2 SVGIG (reference sequence). The CDR3 is made up of 19 amino acids. The CDR3 nucleotides are TGTGCCTGGAGTGTGTGGGGACTAGCGGGAGGCAGGAATCCTTACGAGCAGTACTTC. Amino acids: CAWSVWGLAGGRNPYEQYF.

This chain links TRBV5-6 with TRBJ2-7, with 12 bases lining up with TRBD2. V was pared by 4 bases and J by 0 bases, with 2 bases of the junction left unmatched. This CDR3 has 15 residues. From germline, CDR1 is SGHDT and CDR2 YYEEEE. In DNA, the CDR3 is TGTGCCAGCAGCCTGGGACTAGCGGGCTCCTACGAGCAGTACTTC. The encoded protein is CASSLGLAGSYEQYF. The full variable domain, completed using reference TRBV5-6 and TRBJ2-7, is DAGVTQSPTHLIKTRGQQVTLRCSPKSGHDTVSWYQQALGQGPQFIFQYYEEEERQRGNFPDRFSGHQFPNYSSELNVNALLLGDSALYLCASSLGLAGSYEQYFGPGTRLTVT.